The 30 T cell receptor beta chains below were found in one sample sequenced in a study of shared clonotypes between healthy human individuals. Naive CD8 populations comprised CD45RO-negative cells positively selected for CCR7, excluding terminally differentiated effector memory CD45RA+ cells. Here immunoSEQ multiplex PCR was the method, and the copy in TCRdb shows in-frame clones only, minus some. The data contain about 2.1 million clones, about 93% of them singletons. The sequenced sample consisted of naive CD8+ T cells from PBMCs. These receptors were obtained from a man younger than 35 in good health. Some clones in this sample may be carry-over from other donors' samples.

The J gene is TRBJ1-2, the V gene TRBV5-5, with 7 nucleotides matching TRBD1. The V gene's germline CDR1 is SGHKS and CDR2 YYEKEE (reference sequence). The V and J ends lost 0 bases and 3 bases, in that order; junction bases with no gene match: 14. The CDR3 sequence is 18 residues long. The CDR3 sequence is CASSLVLAGGPPYYGYTF. The CDR3 nucleotides are TGTGCCAGCAGCTTGGTATTGGCAGGGGGGCCGCCATACTATGGCTACACCTTC.

The rearrangement uses TRBV9 and TRBJ2-2, with D hard to call. The CDR3 runs to 13 residues. The V gene's germline CDR1 is SGDLS and CDR2 YYNGEE. The ends were cut back, 4 bases at V and 1 base at J, with 5 bases in the middle. In nucleotides, the CDR3 is TGTGCCAGCAGCTTTGGGAACACCGGGGAGCTGTTTTTT. Its protein product is CASSFGNTGELFF.

In this sample, this clone turned up once. The chain couples TRBV5-4 to TRBJ2-7, with a possible D match to TRBD2 (5 bases). The CDR3 has 16 amino acids. The germline V gene encodes CDR1 SGHNT and CDR2 YYREEE (reference sequence). Trimming pared 4 bases from V and 3 bases from J, leaving 20 bases between. The CDR3 bases are TGTGCCAGCAGCCCCCGGTCGTCCCTCGAGGGCTACGAGCAGTACTTC. Protein: CASSPRSSLEGYEQYF.

The chain uses TRBV18 and TRBJ2-3; the D gene is possibly TRBD2 (5 bases). CDR1 is KGHSH and CDR2 is LQKENI in the germline V gene. The CDR3 is made up of 18 amino acids. Trimming cost V 0 bases and J 0 bases, with 16 bases left between them. The CDR3 region has the DNA TGTGCCAGCTCACCACCATTTTTAACGCGGACTAGCACAGATACGCAGTATTTT. Translating gives CASSPPFLTRTSTDTQYF.

J is TRBJ2-2 and V is TRBV10-3; D remains ambiguous. Germline-derived CDR1 and CDR2 are ENHRY and SYGVKD. The CDR3 consists of 15 residues. Trimming stripped 0 bases from V and 2 bases from J, with 7 bases between. Here the CDR3 reads CAISESWENTGELFF. In DNA form, the CDR3 reads TGTGCCATCAGTGAGTCGTGGGAAAACACCGGGGAGCTGTTTTTT.

The genes are TRBV7-9 and TRBJ1-1; the D gene is possibly TRBD1 (5 bases). Trimming pared 7 bases from V and 4 bases from J, leaving 22 bases between. Germline CDR1 reads SEHNR; CDR2 reads FQNEAQ (reference sequence). The CDR3 sequence is 16 residues long. The CDR3 bases are TGTGCCAGCAAGGATCTGGGGACGGCCCTGGGCACTGAAGCTTTCTTT. It yields the protein CASKDLGTALGTEAFF.

CDR3 loop: CASSYSGRGEQFF. CDR3 nucleotides: TGTGCCAGCAGTTATAGCGGGAGAGGGGAGCAGTTCTTC. This chain connects TRBV27 to TRBJ2-1; the match to TRBD2 covers 9 bases. Germline V gene lookup returns CDR1 MNHEY and CDR2 SMNVEV (reference sequence). Trimming at V came to 4 bases and at J to 10 bases, leaving 5 bases not matched to a gene. This CDR3 contains 13 residues.

This chain joins TRBV9 and TRBJ2-3; maybe TRBD1 (6 bases). Trimming removed 3 bases from V and 5 bases from J, with 16 bases in between. CDR1 and CDR2 from the germline V gene are SGDLS and YYNGEE. The CDR3 totals 15 residues. In nucleotides, the CDR3 is TGTGCCAGCAGCGGGGCGACAGGTTCATTAGATACGCAGTATTTT. This gives the protein CASSGATGSLDTQYF. The variable domain in full, with the rest retrieved from reference TRBV9 and TRBJ2-3, is DSGVTQTPKHLITATGQRVTLRCSPRSGDLSVYWYQQSLDQGLQFLIQYYNGEERAKGNILERFSAQQFPDLHSELNLSSLELGDSALYFCASSGATGSLDTQYFGPGTRLTVL.

To note about this clone: This CDR3 is also generated by other DNA sequences in the sample. CDR3 bases: TGCAGCGTTAGGACTAGCGGGTCCTACGAGCAGTACTTC. It encodes CSVRTSGSYEQYF. The chain recombines TRBV29-1 with TRBJ2-7; 11 positions match TRBD2. Trimming cost V 5 bases and J 1 base; bases outside gene matches: 1. The CDR3 extends over 13 amino acids. Germline values: CDR1 SQVTM, CDR2 ANQGSEA.

The chain carries TRBV7-9 and TRBJ1-1, with TRBD1 matching 10 bases. CDR1 SEHNR and CDR2 FQNEAQ come from the germline V gene (reference sequence). Losses at the gene ends were 5 bases for V and 4 bases for J; bases not matched to a gene: 13. The CDR3 length is 17 residues. The CDR3 DNA is TGTGCCAGCAGCGTAACGACAGGGGGCCTTCTGGGCACTGAAGCTTTCTTT. Amino acids: CASSVTTGGLLGTEAFF.

The chain has TRBV12-1 and TRBJ2-1; the D call TRBD2 from the table was never checked on the DNA. TRBV12-1 is assigned pseudogene status. This CDR3 is built from 19 residues. CDR3 sequence reads: CASSPRLAGGPTRKVEQFF. CDR3 nucleotide sequence: TGTGCCAGCAGCCCACGACTAGCGGGAGGGCCCACGAGGAAGGTTGAGCAGTTCTTC.

V gene TRBV7-9 combines with J gene TRBJ2-5; 7 bases agree with TRBD2. CDR1 and CDR2 (germline): SEHNR, FQNEAQ (reference sequence). J gave up 2 bases and V 2 bases, and 8 bases lay outside the gene matches. The CDR3 contains 16 residues. CDR3 loop: CASSLSPSGDQETQYF. The CDR3, as DNA: TGTGCCAGCAGCTTATCCCCTAGCGGAGATCAAGAGACCCAGTACTTC.

For the CDR3, the DNA is TGCGCCAGCAGCCTAGGGACTAGCGGGTACTACGAGCAGTACTTC. It encodes CASSLGTSGYYEQYF. This chain connects TRBV4-1 to TRBJ2-7; 12 bases fit TRBD2. Per the germline V gene, CDR1 is MGHRA and CDR2 is YSYEKL. V lost 4 bases to trimming and J lost 3 bases; unmatched junction nucleotides: 4. This CDR3 is built from 15 residues.

The V and J genes are TRBV19 and TRBJ2-7, with 7 bases fitting TRBD2. The length of the CDR3 is 14 residues. CDR1 is LNHDA, CDR2 SQIVND, per germline (reference sequence). The ends lost 5 bases at V and 2 bases at J; junction bases unmatched: 6. The CDR3 sequence is CASSSLATTYEQYF. The CDR3 DNA reads as TGTGCCAGTAGTTCACTAGCGACTACCTACGAGCAGTACTTC.

This clone occurred a few times. This sample also contains other DNA sequences that code for the same CDR3. This chain uses TRBV27 with TRBJ1-2; TRBD1 agrees at 8 bases. Trimming removed 5 bases from V and 3 bases from J; junction bases left unmatched: 8. The CDR3 runs 15 residues. Germline V gene lookup returns CDR1 MNHEY and CDR2 SMNVEV (reference sequence). CDR3 in amino acids: CASSPRQGSYYGYTF. CDR3 DNA: TGTGCCAGCAGTCCACGACAGGGGTCGTACTATGGCTACACCTTC.

Comment on this clone: This same CDR3 is encoded by further DNA sequences in the sample. The chain joins TRBV30 to TRBJ2-6; no firm D call. Germline CDR1 is GTSNPN and CDR2 is SVGIG (reference sequence). The CDR3 contains 14 residues. The V end lost 3 bases, the J end lost 0 bases, and 6 bases lay between the germline ends. DNA of the CDR3: TGTGCCTGGAGGGGTAACTCTGGGGCCAACGTCCTGACTTTC. Encoded protein: CAWRGNSGANVLTF.

For the CDR3, the DNA is TGTGCCAGCTCCCCCCCGGGGGGGTGGCGGAACATGAACACTGAAGCTTTCTTT. It translates to CASSPPGGWRNMNTEAFF. V and J are TRBV7-2 and TRBJ1-1, with D possibly TRBD1 on 5 matching bases. This CDR3 has 18 amino acids. Germline V CDR1 and CDR2: SGHTA, FQGNSA. V lost 8 bases and J lost 0, with 25 bases in between.

The rearrangement uses TRBV5-6 and TRBJ2-1; D gene uncertain. V gave up 4 bases and J gave up 10 bases, with 12 bases separating them. The CDR3 has 12 amino acids. CDR1 is SGHDT and CDR2 is YYEEEE in the germline V gene. The CDR3 protein is CASSQSRLEQFF. As DNA, the CDR3 is TGTGCCAGCAGCCAAAGCCGTCTAGAGCAGTTCTTC.

J is TRBJ2-1 and V is TRBV7-9; D uncertain. Trimming removed 2 bases at V and 4 bases at J, with 12 bases between. CDR1 and CDR2 from the germline V gene are SEHNR and FQNEAQ (reference sequence). CDR3 size: 15 residues. CDR3 in DNA: TGTGCCAGCAGCTTAACCGGGCCGTTTTACAATGAGCAGTTCTTC. This codes for CASSLTGPFYNEQFF. The variable domain in full, completed from reference TRBV7-9 and TRBJ2-1, reads DTGVSQNPRHKITKRGQNVTFRCDPISEHNRLYWYRQTLGQGPEFLTYFQNEAQLEKSRLLSDRFSAERPKGSFSTLEIQRTEQGDSAMYLCASSLTGPFYNEQFFGPGTRLTVL.

V usage is TRBV27 and J usage is TRBJ2-7, with a weak D call TRBD2 (7 bases). Germline CDR1 MNHEY, CDR2 SMNVEV (reference sequence). The CDR3 contains 14 residues. V lost 8 bases and J 6 bases, leaving 20 bases between the germline ends. The chain's CDR3 is CASRPTGGPLEQYF. The CDR3, as DNA: TGTGCCAGCCGCCCAACGGGGGGCCCCCTCGAGCAGTACTTC.

CDR3 amino acids: CASSLASLAGSDNEQFF. The CDR3 DNA follows: TGCGCCAGCAGCTTGGCATCGCTAGCGGGGAGTGACAATGAGCAGTTCTTC. This chain joins TRBV5-1 and TRBJ2-1; TRBD2 agrees at 9 bases. The CDR3 has 17 amino acids. With V trimmed by 0 bases and J by 5 bases, 9 bases remained unmatched. Germline CDR1 is SGHRS and CDR2 is YFSETQ.

The chain has TRBV27 and TRBJ2-7; possible D gene TRBD2, 5 bases. The CDR3 extends over 15 amino acids. Trimming shortened V by 0 bases and J by 3 bases, and 12 bases separated the two germline ends. The germline V gene has CDR1 MNHEY and CDR2 SMNVEV (reference sequence). The CDR3 here is CASSLSIGKLYEQYF. The CDR3 nucleotides read TGTGCCAGCAGTTTATCGATCGGGAAACTCTACGAGCAGTACTTC.

This chain links TRBV18 with TRBJ2-1, with a tentative D call TRBD2 (6 bases). Germline-derived CDR1 and CDR2 are KGHSH and LQKENI. This CDR3 comprises 15 residues. V was shortened by 2 bases and J by 2 bases, with 10 bases between the two germline ends. The CDR3 DNA reads as TGTGCCAGCTCACCAGGGGCGGGACCCTACAATGAGCAGTTCTTC. It yields the protein CASSPGAGPYNEQFF.

In its sample, this clone was seen a few times. This sequence joins TRBV28 and TRBJ2-7; the match to TRBD1 covers 12 bases. There are 15 residues in the CDR3. With V trimmed by 8 bases and J by 9 bases, 14 bases remained unmatched. CDR1 is MDHEN, CDR2 SYDVKM, per germline. Here the CDR3 DNA reads TGTGCCAGCGGATACCGGGACAGGGGGCCCCGAGGGCAGTACTTC. This codes for CASGYRDRGPRGQYF.

The CDR3 coding sequence is TGTGCCACCAGCAGAGCCTATCGGGAGGGCCCCTACGAGCAGTACTTC. Amino acids: CATSRAYREGPYEQYF. This chain links TRBV15 with TRBJ2-7; 8 bases are shared with TRBD2. The CDR3 runs to 16 residues. Germline-derived CDR1 and CDR2 are LNHNV and YYDKDF (reference sequence). V dropped 1 base and J dropped 2; count of bases not matched to a gene: 7.

The gene calls are TRBV7-2 and TRBJ2-3; the match to TRBD1 covers 7 bases. The CDR3 has 16 amino acids. The germline CDR1 and CDR2 sequences are SGHTA and FQGNSA. V lost 4 bases, J lost 0 bases, and 7 bases stayed unmatched. The CDR3 sequence is CASSSWTGSSTDTQYF. CDR3 in DNA: TGTGCCAGCAGCTCCTGGACAGGATCTAGCACAGATACGCAGTATTTT.

The rearrangement joins TRBV5-4 to TRBJ1-1; a possible D gene is TRBD1 (5 bases). The CDR3 extends over 17 amino acids. The germline V gene encodes CDR1 SGHNT and CDR2 YYREEE (reference sequence). V lost 0 bases to trimming and J lost 4 bases, with 19 bases between them. The CDR3 reads CASSLGSSRGSRTEAFF. The CDR3 DNA follows: TGTGCCAGCAGCTTGGGTTCGTCTCGGGGCAGTCGCACTGAAGCTTTCTTT.

CDR3 bases: TGTGCCACCAGGGGCGTGCCCTACGAGCAGTACTTC. Amino acid sequence: CATRGVPYEQYF. The chain combines TRBV27 with TRBJ2-7, with a tentative D call TRBD1 (6 bases). The germline V and J ends were trimmed by 10 bases and 2 bases, with 12 bases remaining between them. The germline gives CDR1 MNHEY, CDR2 SMNVEV (reference sequence). The CDR3 loop spans 12 amino acids.

The chain has TRBV7-9 and TRBJ2-1, with TRBD1 matching 7 bases. Germline V gene sequence: CDR1 SEHNR, CDR2 FQNEAQ (reference sequence). The CDR3 is 15 residues long. Trimming cost V 5 bases and J 7 bases; bases outside gene matches: 11. The CDR3 region is CASSLPGTASNEQFF. The CDR3 DNA sequence: TGTGCCAGCAGCCTACCCGGGACAGCTTCTAATGAGCAGTTCTTC.

The chain combines TRBV4-3 with TRBJ2-1, with TRBD2 identical over 7 bases. The CDR3 contains 16 residues. Germline trimming cut 0 bases from V and 10 bases from J; bases unmatched to any gene: 12. In germline, CDR1 is LGHNA, CDR2 YSLEER. This CDR3 reads CASSQDFGAGVSEQFF. Written as DNA, the CDR3 is TGCGCCAGCAGCCAAGATTTCGGGGCGGGAGTAAGCGAGCAGTTCTTC.